This T cell receptor beta chain was obtained from a study of T-cell reconstitution after alpha-beta-depleted transplantation in children. Study-wide points: Elevated TCRbeta diversity at day 60 was traced, in some patients, to surviving recipient T cells and thymic progenitors. It was newly produced T cells that mostly accounted for T-cell counts and diversity one year after transplant. Reports say that about two months after transplant, the alpha-beta T cells came out of several hundred graft clones that had expanded.

Ten or more counts support this clonotype. Its target is unknown. J lost 1 base, V lost 4 bases, and 11 bases had no gene match. CDR1 SGHDT and CDR2 YYEEEE come from the germline V gene. This CDR3 spans 18 amino acids. It was with unique molecular identifiers that the TCRbeta library was prepared. One entry per CDR3 protein results from TCRdb running MiXCR on the PCR reads. The table has over 200,000 distinct CDR3 sequences, around 9.9% seen once. This sequence was found in a child younger than two with acute myeloid leukemia, due to receive a stem cell transplant. This specimen consisted of PBMCs, obtained before TCRalphabeta/CD19-depleted stem cell transplant. The chain uses TRBV5-6 and TRBJ2-6; 7 bases match TRBD1. The CDR3 DNA is TGTGCCAGCAGCCTTCCGGACAGGACTCTTTCTGGGGCCAACGTCCTGACTTTC. Its translation: CASSLPDRTLSGANVLTF.